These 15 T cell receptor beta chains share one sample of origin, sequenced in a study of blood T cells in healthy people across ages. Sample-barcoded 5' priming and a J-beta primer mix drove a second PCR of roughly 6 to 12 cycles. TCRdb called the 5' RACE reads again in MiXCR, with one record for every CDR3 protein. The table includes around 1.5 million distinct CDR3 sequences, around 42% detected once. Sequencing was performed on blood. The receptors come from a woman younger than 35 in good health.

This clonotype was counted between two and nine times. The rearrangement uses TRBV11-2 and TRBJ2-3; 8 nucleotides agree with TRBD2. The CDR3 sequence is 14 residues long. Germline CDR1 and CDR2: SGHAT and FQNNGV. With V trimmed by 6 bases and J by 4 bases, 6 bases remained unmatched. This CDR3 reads CASSPRGGPDTQYF. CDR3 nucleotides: TGTGCCAGCAGTCCCCGGGGGGGGCCAGATACGCAGTATTTT.

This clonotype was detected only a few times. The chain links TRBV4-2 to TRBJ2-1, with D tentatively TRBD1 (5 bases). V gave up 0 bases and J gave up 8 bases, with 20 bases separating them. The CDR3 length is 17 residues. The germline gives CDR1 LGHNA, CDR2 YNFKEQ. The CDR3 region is CASSQDVGVGAWYEQFF. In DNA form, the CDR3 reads TGTGCCAGCAGCCAAGATGTAGGGGTCGGAGCGTGGTATGAGCAGTTCTTC.

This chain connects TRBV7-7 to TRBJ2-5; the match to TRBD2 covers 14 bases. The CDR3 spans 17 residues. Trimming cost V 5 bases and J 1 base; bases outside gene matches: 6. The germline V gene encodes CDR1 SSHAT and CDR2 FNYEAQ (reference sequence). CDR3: CASSPGLAGVTQETQYF. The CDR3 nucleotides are TGTGCCAGCAGCCCGGGACTAGCGGGAGTCACCCAAGAGACCCAGTACTTC.

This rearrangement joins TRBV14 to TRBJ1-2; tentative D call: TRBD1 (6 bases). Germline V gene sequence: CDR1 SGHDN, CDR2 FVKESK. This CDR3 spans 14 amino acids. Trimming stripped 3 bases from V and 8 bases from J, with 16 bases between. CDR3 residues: CASSHDRSLEGYTF. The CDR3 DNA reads TGTGCCAGCAGCCATGACAGGAGTCTCGAGGGCTACACCTTC. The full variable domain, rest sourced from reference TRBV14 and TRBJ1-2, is EAGVTQFPSHSVIEKGQTVTLRCDPISGHDNLYWYRRVMGKEIKFLLHFVKESKQDESGMPNNRFLAERTGGTYSTLKVQPAELEDSGVYFCASSHDRSLEGYTFGSGTRLTVV.

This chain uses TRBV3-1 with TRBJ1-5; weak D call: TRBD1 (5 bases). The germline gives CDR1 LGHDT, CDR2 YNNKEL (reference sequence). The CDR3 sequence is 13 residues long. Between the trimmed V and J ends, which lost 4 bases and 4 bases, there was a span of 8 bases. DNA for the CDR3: TGTGCCAGCAGCCGGGACCCGAATCAGCCCCAGCATTTT. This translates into CASSRDPNQPQHF.

The CDR3 DNA is TGTGCCATCAGAGACAGGGGTAAAGATGAGCAGTTCTTC. Protein product: CAIRDRGKDEQFF. V and J are TRBV10-3 and TRBJ2-1; 8 bases fit TRBD1. Germline CDR1 ENHRY, CDR2 SYGVKD. This CDR3 is 13 amino acids long. V lost 6 bases, J lost 8 bases, and 6 bases stayed unmatched.

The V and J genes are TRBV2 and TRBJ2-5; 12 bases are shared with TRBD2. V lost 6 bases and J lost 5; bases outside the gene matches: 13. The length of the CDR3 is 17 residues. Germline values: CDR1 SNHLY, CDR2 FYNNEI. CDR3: CASRELAGGGVWETQYF. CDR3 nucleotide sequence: TGTGCCAGCAGGGAACTAGCGGGGGGAGGTGTCTGGGAGACCCAGTACTTC.

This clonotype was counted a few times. The CDR3 protein is CASSPGTGRAFF. For the CDR3, the DNA is TGTGCCAGCAGCCCTGGAACAGGGCGAGCTTTCTTT. This chain uses TRBV7-2 with TRBJ1-1; weak D call: TRBD1 (6 bases). The V gene lost 5 bases and the J gene lost 10 bases, with 14 bases spanning the gap. The length of the CDR3 is 12 residues. Germline V gives CDR1 SGHTA, CDR2 FQGNSA.

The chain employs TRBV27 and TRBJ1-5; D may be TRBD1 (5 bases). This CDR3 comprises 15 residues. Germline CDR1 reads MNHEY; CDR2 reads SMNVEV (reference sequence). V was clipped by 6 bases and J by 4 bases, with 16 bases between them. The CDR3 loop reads CASRLGAGSNQPQHF. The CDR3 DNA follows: TGTGCCAGCAGACTAGGGGCGGGTTCTAATCAGCCCCAGCATTTT.

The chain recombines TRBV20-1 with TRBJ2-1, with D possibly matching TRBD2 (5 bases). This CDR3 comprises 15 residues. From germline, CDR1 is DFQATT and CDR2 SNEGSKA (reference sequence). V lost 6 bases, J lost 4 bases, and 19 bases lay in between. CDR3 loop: CSATTLSGLYNEQFF. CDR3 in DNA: TGCAGTGCCACCACACTATCGGGGTTATACAATGAGCAGTTCTTC.

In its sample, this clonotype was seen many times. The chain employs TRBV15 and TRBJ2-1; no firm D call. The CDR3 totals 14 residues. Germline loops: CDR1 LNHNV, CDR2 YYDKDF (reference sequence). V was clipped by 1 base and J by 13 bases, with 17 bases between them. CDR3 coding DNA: TGTGCCACCAGCAGAGTTGGGGAAATGGCGAACCAGTTCTTC. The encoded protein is CATSRVGEMANQFF.

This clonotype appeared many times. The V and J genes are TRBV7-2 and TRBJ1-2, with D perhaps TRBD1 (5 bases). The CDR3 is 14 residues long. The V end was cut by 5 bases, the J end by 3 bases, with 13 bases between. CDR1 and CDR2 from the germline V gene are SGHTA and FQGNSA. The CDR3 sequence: CASSPAGRYYGYTF. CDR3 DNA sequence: TGTGCCAGCAGCCCAGCGGGGCGCTACTATGGCTACACCTTC.

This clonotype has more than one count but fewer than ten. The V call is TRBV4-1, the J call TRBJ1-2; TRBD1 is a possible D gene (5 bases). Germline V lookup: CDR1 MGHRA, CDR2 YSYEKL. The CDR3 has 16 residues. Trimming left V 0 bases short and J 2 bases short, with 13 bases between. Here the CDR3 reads CASSQELGTENYGYTF. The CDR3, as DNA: TGCGCCAGCAGCCAAGAATTAGGGACCGAAAACTATGGCTACACCTTC.

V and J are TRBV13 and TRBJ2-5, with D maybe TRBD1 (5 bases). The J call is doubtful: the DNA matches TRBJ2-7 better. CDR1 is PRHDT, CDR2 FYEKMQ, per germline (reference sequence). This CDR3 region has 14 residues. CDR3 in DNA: TGTGCCAGCAGCCCGGGTAGGGGTCGTATCGAGCAGTACTTC. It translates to CASSPGRGRIEQYF.

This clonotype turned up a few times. CDR3 sequence reads: CASSIFGTTHNEQFF. For the CDR3, the DNA is TGTGCCAGTAGTATTTTCGGGACTACCCACAATGAGCAGTTCTTC. This sequence joins TRBV19 and TRBJ2-1, with TRBD2 matching over 7 bases. Trimming at V came to 3 bases and at J to 5 bases, leaving 7 bases not matched to a gene. The CDR3 totals 15 residues. CDR1 and CDR2 (germline): LNHDA, SQIVND (reference sequence).